These 12 T cell receptor beta chains share one sample of origin, sequenced in a study of blood T cell repertoires in COVID-19. Using immunoSEQ multiplex PCR, the repertoire was profiled, and TCRdb retains in-frame clones only, with some absent. Found here are 60,000 to 75,000 clones, about three quarters of them singletons; the top ten hold roughly 47%. The sequencing input was peripheral blood. These TCRs come from a woman aged 80 or over with acute or convalescent COVID-19.

This clone was counted a few times. The gene calls are TRBV5-4 and TRBJ2-1, with 9 nucleotides matching TRBD1. Trimming removed 4 bases from V and 7 bases from J; junction bases left unmatched: 12. The CDR3 length is 16 residues. Germline CDR1 is SGHNT and CDR2 is YYREEE (reference sequence). The CDR3 protein is CASSGQQGAIRNEQFF. The CDR3 nucleotides read TGTGCCAGCAGCGGCCAACAGGGGGCGATTAGAAATGAGCAGTTCTTC. Full variable domain (remainder filled in from reference TRBV5-4 and TRBJ2-1): ETGVTQSPTHLIKTRGQQVTLRCSSQSGHNTVSWYQQALGQGPQFIFQYYREEENGRGNFPPRFSGLQFPNYSSELNVNALELDDSALYLCASSGQQGAIRNEQFFGPGTRLTVL.

The chain couples TRBV18 to TRBJ2-1, with TRBD2 identical over 8 bases. Germline V CDR1 and CDR2: KGHSH, LQKENI. The CDR3 covers 14 residues. Trimming cost V 5 bases and J 2 bases; bases outside gene matches: 2. This CDR3 reads CASSNSGTYNEQFF. The CDR3 DNA reads as TGTGCCAGCTCAAATAGCGGGACCTACAATGAGCAGTTCTTC.

The gene calls are TRBV4-1 and TRBJ2-2, with 7 bases lining up with TRBD2. The junction had 5 bases not matched to a gene; V was cut back by 2 bases and J by 2 bases. The germline gives CDR1 MGHRA, CDR2 YSYEKL. There are 16 residues in the CDR3. The DNA for the CDR3 is TGCGCCAGCAGCCAATTTGGGACTATAAACACCGGGGAGCTGTTTTTT. Its translation is CASSQFGTINTGELFF.

This clone was counted a few times. V and J are TRBV5-5 and TRBJ2-1; 9 nucleotides match TRBD1. V lost 4 bases to trimming and J lost 2 bases; unmatched junction nucleotides: 16. CDR3 size: 19 residues. Germline lookup yields CDR1 SGHKS and CDR2 YYEKEE (reference sequence). CDR3 sequence (DNA): TGTGCCAGCAGCCCCCGCTACACAGGGGGCTCAGTTCCCTACAATGAGCAGTTCTTC. The encoded protein is CASSPRYTGGSVPYNEQFF. The full variable domain, in which reference TRBV5-5 and TRBJ2-1 provide the parts outside the CDR3, is DAGVTQSPTHLIKTRGQQVTLRCSPISGHKSVSWYQQVLGQGPQFIFQYYEKEERGRGNFPDRFSARQFPNYSSELNVNALLLGDSALYLCASSPRYTGGSVPYNEQFFGPGTRLTVL.

The rearrangement uses TRBV28 and TRBJ1-1; no definite D call. The germline V and J ends were trimmed by 2 bases and 0 bases, with 10 bases remaining between them. Germline assignment: CDR1 MDHEN and CDR2 SYDVKM. This CDR3 is built from 15 residues. The CDR3 sequence is CASSLGGEMNTEAFF. CDR3 in DNA: TGTGCCAGCAGTTTAGGAGGAGAGATGAACACTGAAGCTTTCTTT.

This chain joins TRBV18 and TRBJ2-1, with 8 nucleotides matching TRBD2. From germline, CDR1 is KGHSH and CDR2 LQKENI. Losses at the gene ends were 1 base for V and 14 bases for J; bases not matched to a gene: 4. The CDR3 spans 12 residues. The chain's CDR3 is CASSPLGLGEFF. As DNA, the CDR3 is TGTGCCAGCTCACCACTGGGACTAGGAGAGTTCTTC.

The V gene is TRBV28, the J gene TRBJ1-5; 8 bases agree with TRBD1. This CDR3 has 16 amino acids. Germline V gene lookup returns CDR1 MDHEN and CDR2 SYDVKM. V dropped 4 bases and J dropped 4; count of bases not matched to a gene: 9. In DNA form, the CDR3 reads TGTGCCAGCAGTTCTCCCGGGACAGGACGAAATCAGCCCCAGCATTTT. As protein: CASSSPGTGRNQPQHF.

The CDR3 DNA sequence: TGTGCCAGCTCACCCACCCCAATCGGGTTGAACACCGGGGAGCTGTTTTTT. It yields the protein CASSPTPIGLNTGELFF. V gene TRBV18 combines with J gene TRBJ2-2; D remains unclear. The CDR3 spans 17 residues. CDR1 and CDR2 (germline): KGHSH, LQKENI. V dropped 3 bases and J dropped 1 base, with 15 bases sitting between them.

In this sample, this clone turned up once. The genes are TRBV9 and TRBJ1-2; D gene uncertain. V lost 0 bases, J lost 0 bases, and 9 bases lay in between. The CDR3 length is 15 residues. Germline CDR1 SGDLS, CDR2 YYNGEE. This chain's CDR3 is CASSVDGEANYGYTF. The CDR3 DNA is TGTGCCAGCAGCGTAGACGGTGAAGCTAACTATGGCTACACCTTC.

This chain uses TRBV7-9 with TRBJ1-4, with D perhaps matching TRBD1 (6 bases). CDR3 length: 14 residues. V was cut by 5 bases and J by 5 bases, with 12 bases left in between. Germline CDR1 and CDR2: SEHNR and FQNEAQ (reference sequence). DNA of the CDR3: TGTGCCAGCAGCCCGGATACAGGGAATGAAAAACTGTTTTTT. Protein product: CASSPDTGNEKLFF.

This chain links TRBV9 with TRBJ2-3, with 10 bases aligning to TRBD2. After removal of 3 bases from V and 0 bases from J, the junction contained 4 bases not matched to a gene. CDR3 length equals 16 residues. Germline V gene data show CDR1 as SGDLS and CDR2 as YYNGEE. CDR3 DNA sequence: TGTGCCAGCAGCGCCTCGACTAGCGGGAGCACAGATACGCAGTATTTT. Its protein is CASSASTSGSTDTQYF.

This clone was seen only once. This chain joins TRBV6-5 and TRBJ1-2; TRBD1 might be the D (5 bases). CDR1 is MNHEY, CDR2 SVGAGI, per germline. Trimming shortened V by 5 bases and J by 2 bases, and 12 bases separated the two germline ends. The CDR3 consists of 14 residues. In DNA, the CDR3 is TGTGCCAGCAGTCCGGGACTCGGAAACTATGGCTACACCTTC. The encoded protein is CASSPGLGNYGYTF.